This T cell receptor (beta chain) derives from a study of blood T cell repertoires in COVID-19. Study-level background: Material from acute and convalescent COVID-19 was sourced from the United States, Italy and Spain. From T cells, B-cell-depleted T cells, or PBMCs came the material, which was cDNA or gDNA.

Under the authors' procedure: Cell counts per sample came from amplifying reference gene primers. Method: immunoSEQ multiplex PCR; TCRdb's copy keeps in-frame clones and lacks some. V and J calls and clone size are given by that table; D and trimming were obtained from the DNA. The sample records about 27,000 clones, 91% being singletons. The CDR3 totals 15 residues. CDR1 and CDR2 (germline): LGHNA, YSLEER. Trimming took 1 base from V and 5 from J, leaving 12 bases between them. This TCR came from a human donor with active COVID-19. The donor label of this sample is uncertain. The sample consisted of peripheral blood. The chain has TRBV4-3 and TRBJ1-5, with TRBD1 as a possible D gene (6 bases). The CDR3 DNA is TGCGCCAGCAGCCAAGCTGCAGGGGCGTATCAGCCCCAGCATTTT. It codes for CASSQAAGAYQPQHF.